This T cell receptor (beta chain) was retrieved from a study of early T cells in non-severe SARS-CoV-2 infection. Study context: Unsorted whole blood bulk RNA was sequenced, with unpaired chains.

Broader study findings: Private and CD4 specificities were missed by VDJdb matching, which favored anti-spike CD8 responses.

Individual cDNA molecules received unique molecular identifiers. Each CDR3 protein gets one entry after TCRdb re-called the 5' RACE reads with MiXCR. The data contain about 49,000 distinct CDR3 sequences, 5.5% to 8% of them singletons. This clonotype was recorded many times. Its antigen is not identified. The J segment lost 0 bases and the V segment lost 4 bases, leaving 3 bases of the junction unmatched. The germline V gene has CDR1 SGHTA and CDR2 FQGNSA. The CDR3 loop spans 15 amino acids. This receptor was obtained from an adult who was a healthcare worker with PCR-confirmed SARS-CoV-2 infection or an uninfected control (not recorded which). Source: whole blood, taken at baseline. The V and J genes are TRBV7-2 and TRBJ2-5, with TRBD1 matching 9 bases. CDR3 coding DNA: TGTGCCAGCAGCTCCGGGACAGGGTACCAAGAGACCCAGTACTTC. Translated: CASSSGTGYQETQYF. Looking up the rest from reference TRBV7-2 and TRBJ2-5 gives the full variable domain: GAGVSQSPSNKVTEKGKDVELRCDPISGHTALYWYRQSLGQGLEFLIYFQGNSAPDKSGLPSDRFSAERTGGSVSTLTIQRTQQEDSAVYLCASSSGTGYQETQYFGPGTRLLVL.